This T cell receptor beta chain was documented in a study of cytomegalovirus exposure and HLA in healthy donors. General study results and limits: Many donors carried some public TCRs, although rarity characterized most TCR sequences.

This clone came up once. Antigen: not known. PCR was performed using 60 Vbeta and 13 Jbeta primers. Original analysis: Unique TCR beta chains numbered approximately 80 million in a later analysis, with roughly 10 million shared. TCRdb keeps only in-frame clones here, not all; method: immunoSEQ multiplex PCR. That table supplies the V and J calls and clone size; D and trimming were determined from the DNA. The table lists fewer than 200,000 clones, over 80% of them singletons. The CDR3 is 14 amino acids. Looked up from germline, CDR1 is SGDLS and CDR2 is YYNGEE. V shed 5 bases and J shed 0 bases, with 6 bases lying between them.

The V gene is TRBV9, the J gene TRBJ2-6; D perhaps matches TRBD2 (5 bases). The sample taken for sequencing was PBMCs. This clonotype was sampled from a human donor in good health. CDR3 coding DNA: TGTGCCAGCAGGAGCGGCTCTGGGGCCAACGTCCTGACTTTC. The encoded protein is CASRSGSGANVLTF.